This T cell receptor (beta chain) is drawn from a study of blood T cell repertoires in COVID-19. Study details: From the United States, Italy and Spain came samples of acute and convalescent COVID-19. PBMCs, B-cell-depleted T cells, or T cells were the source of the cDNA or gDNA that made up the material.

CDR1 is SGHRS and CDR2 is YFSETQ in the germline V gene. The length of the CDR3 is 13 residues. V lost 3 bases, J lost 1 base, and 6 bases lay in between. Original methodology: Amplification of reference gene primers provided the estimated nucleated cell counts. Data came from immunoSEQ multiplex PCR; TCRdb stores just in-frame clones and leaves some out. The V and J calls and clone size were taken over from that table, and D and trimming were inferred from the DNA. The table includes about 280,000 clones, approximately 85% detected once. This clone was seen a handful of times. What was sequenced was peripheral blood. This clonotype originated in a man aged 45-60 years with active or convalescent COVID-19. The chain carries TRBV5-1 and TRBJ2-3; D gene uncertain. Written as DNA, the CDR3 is TGCGCCAGCAGCTCCCAGGGCACAGATACGCAGTATTTT. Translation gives CASSSQGTDTQYF. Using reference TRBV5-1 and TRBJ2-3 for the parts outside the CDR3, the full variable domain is KAGVTQTPRYLIKTRGQQVTLSCSPISGHRSVSWYQQTPGQGLQFLFEYFSETQRNKGNFPGRFSGRQFSNSRSEMNVSTLELGDSALYLCASSSQGTDTQYFGPGTRLTVL.